The 8 T cell receptor beta chains in this list originate from one sample, sequenced in a study of blood T cell repertoires in COVID-19. Repertoires were generated with immunoSEQ multiplex PCR, while TCRdb's copy carries only in-frame clones and drops some. The table lists a few hundred thousand clones, roughly 87% of them singletons, with 3% in the top ten. Input material: PBMCs or T cells enriched from blood (not recorded which). Every receptor here comes from a woman in her 30s who had recovered from COVID-19.

The genes are TRBV19 and TRBJ1-1; a weak D match, TRBD1 (5 bases). Germline lookup yields CDR1 LNHDA and CDR2 SQIVND (reference sequence). This CDR3 contains 13 residues. V lost 6 bases and J lost 0, with 8 bases in between. The CDR3 sequence is CASRRGMNTEAFF. CDR3 nucleotides: TGTGCCAGTAGACGGGGGATGAACACTGAAGCTTTCTTT.

The J gene is TRBJ1-4, the V gene TRBV7-2, with 11 bases lining up with TRBD1. This CDR3 has 15 amino acids. The V segment lost 4 bases and the J segment 8 bases; nucleotides outside the gene matches: 6. Germline V gives CDR1 SGHTA, CDR2 FQGNSA. The CDR3 DNA sequence: TGTGCCAGCAGCTCCAGGACAGGGGGCGTCGAAAAACTGTTTTTT. It translates to CASSSRTGGVEKLFF.

The chain links TRBV9 to TRBJ1-1; D is undetermined. The CDR3 spans 12 residues. Trimming cost V 4 bases and J 8 bases, with 12 bases left between them. Per germline, CDR1 SGDLS and CDR2 YYNGEE. The CDR3 here is CASSPPGEEAFF. The CDR3 region has the DNA TGTGCCAGCAGCCCCCCAGGCGAGGAAGCTTTCTTT.

The chain joins TRBV3-1 (or the pseudogene TRBV3-2) to TRBJ1-4; D gene unclear. CDR1 and CDR2 (germline): LGHDT, YNNKEL (reference sequence). This CDR3 is 15 amino acids long. The ends were cut back, 5 bases at V and 0 bases at J, with 10 bases in the middle. The CDR3 protein is CASSSLYATNEKLFF. CDR3 bases: TGTGCCAGCAGCTCTTTGTATGCAACTAATGAAAAACTGTTTTTT.

The V call is TRBV6-6, the J call TRBJ2-3; D is undetermined. Trimming shortened V by 3 bases and J by 4 bases, and 11 bases separated the two germline ends. The CDR3 loop spans 14 amino acids. Looked up from germline, CDR1 is MNHNY and CDR2 is SVGAGI (reference sequence). In nucleotides, the CDR3 is TGTGCCAGCAGTTATCCCACGGCGGCAGATACGCAGTATTTT. Its protein product is CASSYPTAADTQYF.

The rearrangement joins TRBV5-4 to TRBJ1-4; 10 nucleotides agree with TRBD1. The CDR3 spans 16 residues. V trimming: 4 bases; J trimming: 0 bases; junction bases outside the gene matches: 3. Per the germline V gene, CDR1 is SGHNT and CDR2 is YYREEE (reference sequence). This CDR3 reads CASSPGQGATNEKLFF. For the CDR3, the DNA is TGTGCCAGCAGCCCCGGACAGGGGGCAACTAATGAAAAACTGTTTTTT.

The chain carries TRBV6-1 and TRBJ1-1, with a weak D call TRBD1 (6 bases). The germline CDR1 and CDR2 sequences are MNHNS and SASEGT. This CDR3 spans 15 amino acids. V lost 1 base and J 3 bases, leaving 12 bases between the germline ends. CDR3 nucleotide sequence: TGTGCCAGCAGTGAAGGAGATAGGGGGTACACTGAAGCTTTCTTT. This translates into CASSEGDRGYTEAFF.

This rearrangement joins TRBV19 to TRBJ1-5; weak D call: TRBD1 (5 bases). Looked up from germline, CDR1 is LNHDA and CDR2 is SQIVND (reference sequence). V was pared by 4 bases and J by 0 bases, with 10 bases between. This CDR3 contains 15 residues. CDR3 DNA sequence: TGTGCCAGTAGTAGACAGACAGATAGCAATCAGCCCCAGCATTTT. Its translation: CASSRQTDSNQPQHF.